This TCR beta chain was profiled in a study of PD-L1 blockade in urothelial cancer. For the study at large: Patients with male sex and bladder-origin urothelial cancer accounted for most of the 29 enrolled. Regarding the study as a whole: Durable-benefit patients showed greater tumor-associated blood clone expansion at 3 weeks.

A word on this clone: Its specificity is unknown.

This CDR3 comprises 13 residues. Germline CDR1 reads LGHNA; CDR2 reads YSLEER. Trimming at V came to 0 bases and at J to 11 bases, leaving 6 bases not matched to a gene. Spiking each PCR with synthetic TCR analog templates was performed. The table came from immunoSEQ multiplex PCR; TCRdb's copy has only in-frame clones and leaves some out. The sample holds tens of thousands of clones, around 90% seen once. Specified time point: peripheral blood 6 weeks after treatment start. The TCR originated in an older woman with urothelial cancer. The sample consisted of PBMCs, taken around atezolizumab (anti-PD-L1) treatment. The chain couples TRBV4-3 to TRBJ2-7, with TRBD1 identical over 8 bases. The CDR3 DNA reads as TGCGCCAGCAGCCAAGATCGGGCGACAGGGGAGTACTTC. Its protein product is CASSQDRATGEYF.